The clone carrying this TCR beta chain was counted between two and nine times. The sample comes from a study of neoadjuvant nivolumab and ipilimumab in lung cancer. V gave up 3 bases and J gave up 3 bases; unmatched junction bases: 1. Germline V gives CDR1 SGHRS, CDR2 YFSETQ. CDR3 length equals 13 residues. Assay: immunoSEQ multiplex PCR; the TCRdb copy retains only in-frame clones and omits some. The sample carries about 29,000 clones, under 85% recorded once. Specimen: tumor tissue, collected after neoadjuvant nivolumab, alone or with ipilimumab, at or shortly before surgery. The chain combines TRBV5-1 with TRBJ2-5; 8 positions match TRBD2. The sequence came from an adult with non-small cell lung cancer. CDR3 bases: TGCGCCAGCAGCTCACTAGCGGAAGAGACCCAGTACTTC. Its translation: CASSSLAEETQYF.